These 27 T cell receptor beta chains were all obtained from the same sample, sequenced in a study of PD-1 blockade in classical Hodgkin lymphoma. Produced via immunoSEQ multiplex PCR; TCRdb's table is partial and in-frame only. The table has 96,000 or so clones, just over 90% seen once. As to time point: cycle 4 day 1 (C4D1), after five to seven weeks of nivolumab. All patients relapsed after autologous stem cell transplantation, and brentuximab vedotin exposure varied. Sample: peripheral blood mononuclear cells (PBMCs), taken before the fourth cycle of nivolumab. The receptors were gathered from a human donor with classical Hodgkin lymphoma.

V is TRBV19 and J is TRBJ1-2, with D possibly TRBD1 on 6 matching bases. The V gene lost 8 bases and the J gene lost 8 bases, with 15 bases spanning the gap. Germline assignment: CDR1 LNHDA and CDR2 SQIVND (reference sequence). The CDR3 is made up of 12 amino acids. The CDR3, as DNA: TGTGCCAGTGTTGGGGGGCGCCACGGCTACACCTTC. It encodes CASVGGRHGYTF.

The gene calls are TRBV19 and TRBJ2-5; TRBD2 matches at 11 bases. From germline, CDR1 is LNHDA and CDR2 SQIVND (reference sequence). After removal of 5 bases from V and 5 bases from J, the junction contained 13 bases not matched to a gene. CDR3 size: 17 residues. The CDR3 loop is CASSGGVAGGPWETQYF. Written as DNA, the CDR3 is TGTGCCAGTAGTGGCGGAGTAGCGGGAGGGCCTTGGGAGACCCAGTACTTC. Together with reference TRBV19 and TRBJ2-5, the CDR3 gives the full variable domain: DGGITQSPKYLFRKEGQNVTLSCEQNLNHDAMYWYRQDPGQGLRLIYYSQIVNDFQKGDIAEGYSVSREKKESFPLTVTSAQKNPTAFYLCASSGGVAGGPWETQYFGPGTRLLVL.

This clone was detected only a few times. The V call is TRBV4-1, the J call TRBJ1-3; possibly TRBD1 for D (6 bases). The V and J ends lost 1 base and 0 bases respectively, with 13 bases between them. CDR3 length: 17 amino acids. Looked up from germline, CDR1 is MGHRA and CDR2 is YSYEKL. This chain's CDR3 is CASSQGAGAGSGNTIYF. The DNA for the CDR3 is TGCGCCAGCAGCCAAGGGGCGGGGGCAGGCTCTGGAAACACCATATATTTT.

V usage is TRBV5-6 and J usage is TRBJ2-7, with 8 bases aligning to TRBD2. This CDR3 region has 16 residues. The V segment lost 3 bases and the J segment 2 bases; nucleotides outside the gene matches: 10. Germline-derived CDR1 and CDR2 are SGHDT and YYEEEE. CDR3: CASSYPGGRGAYEQYF. DNA for the CDR3: TGTGCCAGCAGCTACCCTGGGGGGCGGGGGGCCTACGAGCAGTACTTC.

The chain combines TRBV7-9 with TRBJ1-2; no firm D call. Germline V gene data show CDR1 as SEHNR and CDR2 as FQNEAQ (reference sequence). The CDR3 has 13 residues. Trimming removed 2 bases at V and 2 bases at J, with 6 bases between. The CDR3 DNA sequence: TGTGCCAGCAGCTTATCAGAAAACTATGGCTACACCTTC. Translated, it gives CASSLSENYGYTF.

The chain joins TRBV27 to TRBJ2-2, with D hard to call. Trimming stripped 8 bases from V and 5 bases from J, with 18 bases between. CDR1 is MNHEY, CDR2 SMNVEV, per germline (reference sequence). This CDR3 comprises 15 residues. The CDR3 sequence is CASRSVSRWTGELFF. The CDR3 DNA reads TGTGCCAGCCGGAGCGTGAGTCGTTGGACCGGGGAGCTGTTTTTT.

The rearrangement uses TRBV27 and TRBJ1-1; TRBD1 aligns across 7 bases. CDR1 is MNHEY and CDR2 is SMNVEV in the germline V gene (reference sequence). The CDR3 runs 14 residues. J lost 1 base, V lost 8 bases, and 7 bases had no gene match. CDR3 loop: CASATRDRNTEAFF. The CDR3 DNA reads TGTGCCAGCGCTACACGGGACAGGAACACTGAAGCTTTCTTT.

The J gene is TRBJ1-2, the V gene TRBV19, with a tentative D call TRBD1 (5 bases). This CDR3 is 15 amino acids long. The V gene lost 7 bases and the J gene lost 0 bases, with 15 bases spanning the gap. Germline CDR1 LNHDA, CDR2 SQIVND (reference sequence). The DNA for the CDR3 is TGTGCCAGTAAACGGGACGGCCTATCTAACTATGGCTACACCTTC. Residues: CASKRDGLSNYGYTF.

The rearrangement links TRBV19 to TRBJ1-5; D gene unclear. Germline CDR1 is LNHDA and CDR2 is SQIVND (reference sequence). This CDR3 is 14 amino acids long. Trimming removed 5 bases from V and 0 bases from J, with 8 bases in between. In nucleotides, the CDR3 is TGTGCCAGTAGTTATGGGGATAGCAATCAGCCCCAGCATTTT. Protein product: CASSYGDSNQPQHF. Filled out from reference TRBV19 and TRBJ1-5, the complete variable domain reads DGGITQSPKYLFRKEGQNVTLSCEQNLNHDAMYWYRQDPGQGLRLIYYSQIVNDFQKGDIAEGYSVSREKKESFPLTVTSAQKNPTAFYLCASSYGDSNQPQHFGDGTRLSIL.

This chain links TRBV5-5 with TRBJ1-1; tentatively, D is TRBD1 (5 bases). Germline assignment: CDR1 SGHKS and CDR2 YYEKEE (reference sequence). Deletions cut 5 bases from V and 2 bases from J, with 16 bases between. The CDR3 contains 15 residues. CDR3 residues: CASRALGRANTEAFF. CDR3 DNA: TGTGCCAGCAGGGCTCTAGGCAGGGCTAACACTGAAGCTTTCTTT.

The V and J genes are TRBV5-1 and TRBJ2-2, with TRBD1 matching over 9 bases. CDR3 length equals 17 residues. The trim removed 0 bases at V and 4 bases at J, leaving 7 bases unmatched. The germline V gene encodes CDR1 SGHRS and CDR2 YFSETQ. For the CDR3, the DNA is TGCGCCAGCAGCTTGGGACAGGGGGGCCGTGGCACCGGGGAGCTGTTTTTT. It codes for CASSLGQGGRGTGELFF.

The chain employs TRBV2 and TRBJ1-3; maybe TRBD1 (6 bases). V was trimmed by 7 bases and J by 3 bases, leaving 13 bases between them. Germline assignment: CDR1 SNHLY and CDR2 FYNNEI. The CDR3 consists of 14 residues. In DNA, the CDR3 is TGTGCCAGCACCCACAGGGACGGTGGAAACACCATATATTTT. Its translation is CASTHRDGGNTIYF. The full variable domain, rest sourced from reference TRBV2 and TRBJ1-3, is EPEVTQTPSHQVTQMGQEVILRCVPISNHLYFYWYRQILGQKVEFLVSFYNNEISEKSEIFDDQFSVERPDGSNFTLKIRSTKLEDSAMYFCASTHRDGGNTIYFGEGSWLTVV.

In its sample, this clone was seen once. The chain has TRBV9 and TRBJ2-1; 8 nucleotides match TRBD2. The CDR3 is 16 residues long. Looked up from germline, CDR1 is SGDLS and CDR2 is YYNGEE. With V trimmed by 6 bases and J by 9 bases, 17 bases remained unmatched. The CDR3 nucleotides read TGTGCCAGCACCAATACCGGGACTAGGGTCTTCACTGAGCAGTTCTTC. Its translation is CASTNTGTRVFTEQFF. Using reference TRBV9 and TRBJ2-1 for the parts outside the CDR3, the full variable domain is DSGVTQTPKHLITATGQRVTLRCSPRSGDLSVYWYQQSLDQGLQFLIQYYNGEERAKGNILERFSAQQFPDLHSELNLSSLELGDSALYFCASTNTGTRVFTEQFFGPGTRLTVL.

This clone came up a few times. The rearrangement links TRBV2 to TRBJ1-3; tentatively, D is TRBD1 (5 bases). The germline gives CDR1 SNHLY, CDR2 FYNNEI. The CDR3 sequence is 13 residues long. V was cut by 3 bases and J by 4 bases, with 7 bases left in between. DNA of the CDR3: TGTGCCAGCAGTGACAGGGTGGGAAACACCATATATTTT. It is translated as CASSDRVGNTIYF. The variable domain in full, with the rest retrieved from reference TRBV2 and TRBJ1-3, is EPEVTQTPSHQVTQMGQEVILRCVPISNHLYFYWYRQILGQKVEFLVSFYNNEISEKSEIFDDQFSVERPDGSNFTLKIRSTKLEDSAMYFCASSDRVGNTIYFGEGSWLTVV.

This chain links TRBV5-4 with TRBJ2-1; D is undetermined. V was trimmed by 3 bases and J by 5 bases, leaving 9 bases between them. The CDR3 is 13 amino acids. Germline V CDR1 and CDR2: SGHNT, YYREEE (reference sequence). CDR3 residues: CASSSDPDNEQFF. CDR3 bases: TGTGCCAGCAGCTCAGATCCGGACAATGAGCAGTTCTTC.

This chain uses TRBV6-6 with TRBJ2-1; TRBD1 agrees at 7 bases. The CDR3 is made up of 12 amino acids. Germline trimming cut 11 bases from V and 4 bases from J; bases unmatched to any gene: 5. Germline loops: CDR1 MNHNY, CDR2 SVGAGI (reference sequence). Here the CDR3 DNA reads TGTGCCGGCCGGGACAGATACAATGAGCAGTTCTTC. Encoded protein: CAGRDRYNEQFF.

This sequence joins TRBV6-5 and TRBJ2-5, with TRBD1 as a possible D gene (5 bases). The DNA end favors TRBJ2-7, so the J call may be wrong. The CDR3 is 14 amino acids. Germline CDR1 and CDR2: MNHEY and SVGAGI. The CDR3 coding sequence is TGTGCCAGCAGTTACTACGGCAGGGACTACGAGCAGTACTTC. This sequence encodes CASSYYGRDYEQYF.

The chain links TRBV29-1 to TRBJ2-3; 7 bases are a match to TRBD2. Germline assignment: CDR1 SQVTM and CDR2 ANQGSEA. The trim removed 1 base at V and 1 base at J, leaving 5 bases unmatched. CDR3 size: 15 residues. Written as DNA, the CDR3 is TGCAGCGTTGAAGGGCGGGAGTCTGGCACAGATACGCAGTATTTT. Encoded protein: CSVEGRESGTDTQYF.

The chain recombines TRBV19 with TRBJ2-1; 8 nucleotides match TRBD2. Germline V gives CDR1 LNHDA, CDR2 SQIVND (reference sequence). The CDR3 is made up of 14 amino acids. V lost 5 bases, J lost 15 bases, and 15 bases stayed unmatched. The CDR3 region has the DNA TGTGCCAGTAGTGGTTCTCCGGGACTAGGTAGACCGTTCTTC. Protein sequence: CASSGSPGLGRPFF.

CDR3 DNA: TGTGCCTGGAGTGTCGAAGCTAACTATGGCTACACCTTC. It encodes CAWSVEANYGYTF. The chain is built from TRBV30 and TRBJ1-2; no clear D. This CDR3 comprises 13 residues. Germline values: CDR1 GTSNPN, CDR2 SVGIG (reference sequence). Trimming stripped 0 bases from V and 0 bases from J, with 5 bases between. The entire variable domain, with the rest obtained from reference TRBV30 and TRBJ1-2, is as follows: SQTIHQWPATLVQPVGSPLSLECTVEGTSNPNLYWYRQAAGRGLQLLFYSVGIGQISSEVPQNLSASRPQDRQFILSSKKLLLSDSGFYLCAWSVEANYGYTFGSGTRLTVV.

The J gene is TRBJ1-4, the V gene TRBV19; 11 bases agree with TRBD1. V shed 6 bases, J shed 7 bases, and the junction held 1 base outside the gene matches. The length of the CDR3 is 13 residues. The germline gives CDR1 LNHDA, CDR2 SQIVND (reference sequence). CDR3: CASRGTGGEKLFF. For the CDR3, the DNA is TGTGCCAGTAGAGGGACAGGGGGTGAAAAACTGTTTTTT.

The chain carries TRBV10-3 and TRBJ1-1; perhaps TRBD1 as D (5 bases). Trimming shortened V by 4 bases and J by 7 bases, and 7 bases separated the two germline ends. CDR1 is ENHRY and CDR2 is SYGVKD in the germline V gene. The CDR3 contains 11 residues. The CDR3 DNA reads TGTGCCATCAGTGGGGGGAATGAAGCTTTCTTT. The encoded protein is CAISGGNEAFF.

This clone was recorded a few times. This sequence joins TRBV6-5 and TRBJ1-2, with 7 bases aligning to TRBD1. The CDR3 is 13 residues long. The germline CDR1 and CDR2 sequences are MNHEY and SVGAGI. V trimming: 4 bases; J trimming: 3 bases; junction bases outside the gene matches: 2. This chain's CDR3 is CASSWGTDYGYTF. As DNA, the CDR3 is TGTGCCAGCAGTTGGGGGACAGACTATGGCTACACCTTC.

V usage is TRBV5-1 and J usage is TRBJ2-7; D is uncertain. Germline CDR1 SGHRS, CDR2 YFSETQ. There are 14 residues in the CDR3. Trimming removed 2 bases at V and 7 bases at J, with 16 bases between. CDR3 bases: TGCGCCAGCAGCTTTGGCAGCCCAATGGAGGAGCAGTACTTC. It translates to CASSFGSPMEEQYF.

The chain carries TRBV4-1 and TRBJ2-7; 8 bases agree with TRBD1. The trim removed 0 bases at V and 6 bases at J, leaving 22 bases unmatched. The CDR3 covers 20 residues. The germline gives CDR1 MGHRA, CDR2 YSYEKL. CDR3 loop: CASSQEAYRGTGTLLGEQYF. The CDR3 DNA sequence: TGCGCCAGCAGCCAAGAAGCTTATCGGGGGACAGGTACACTACTGGGCGAGCAGTACTTC.

The chain uses TRBV4-1 and TRBJ2-1; D tentatively reads TRBD1 or TRBD2 (5 bases each). Germline V gene lookup returns CDR1 MGHRA and CDR2 YSYEKL. The CDR3 is 14 amino acids. V was pared by 1 base and J by 9 bases, with 13 bases between. The CDR3 DNA sequence: TGCGCCAGCAGCCAAGGGGGGTACAGCTCTGAGCAGTTCTTC. Its translation is CASSQGGYSSEQFF.

CDR3 DNA: TGTGCCAGCAGTGAACAGATTAATCAGCCCCAGCATTTT. This encodes CASSEQINQPQHF. The chain combines TRBV6-1 with TRBJ1-5, with no clear D. Germline V gives CDR1 MNHNS, CDR2 SASEGT. V was pared by 2 bases and J by 4 bases, with 6 bases between. The CDR3 consists of 13 residues.